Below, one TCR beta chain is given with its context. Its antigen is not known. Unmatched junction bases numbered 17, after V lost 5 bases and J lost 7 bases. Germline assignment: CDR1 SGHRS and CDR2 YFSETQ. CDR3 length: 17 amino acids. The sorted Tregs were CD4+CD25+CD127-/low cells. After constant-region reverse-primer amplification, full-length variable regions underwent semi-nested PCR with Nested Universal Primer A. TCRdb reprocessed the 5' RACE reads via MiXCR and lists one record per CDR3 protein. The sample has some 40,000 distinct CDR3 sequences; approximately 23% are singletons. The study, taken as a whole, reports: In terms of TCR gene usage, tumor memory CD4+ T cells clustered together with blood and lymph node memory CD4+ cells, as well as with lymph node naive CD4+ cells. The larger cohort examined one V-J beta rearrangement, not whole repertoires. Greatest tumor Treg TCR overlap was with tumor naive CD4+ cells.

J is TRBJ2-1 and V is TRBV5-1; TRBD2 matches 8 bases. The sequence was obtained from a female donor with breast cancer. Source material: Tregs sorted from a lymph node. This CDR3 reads CASSVERSGSLLNEQFF. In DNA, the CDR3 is TGCGCCAGCAGTGTTGAGCGGAGCGGGAGTTTGTTGAATGAGCAGTTCTTC.